Reported below is one TCR beta chain. Study members were between about 18 and 89 years old and lived in some 26 US regions. Grouping used clinical history reported by participants in a survey and questionnaire. Clones were sequenced by immunoSEQ multiplex PCR, and TCRdb holds only the in-frame ones, with some missing. The repertoire holds around 320,000 clones, with nearly 90% as singletons. The data were obtained in a study of blood T cell repertoires in COVID-19. In the study overall: PBMCs, B-cell-depleted T cells, or T cells provided the cDNA or gDNA that made up the material.

The V gene end was trimmed by 1 base and the J gene end by 6 bases; junction bases not matched to a gene: 9. CDR1 KGHDR and CDR2 SFDVKD come from the germline V gene. The CDR3 has 17 residues. The sequence was collected from a woman in her late teens or twenties with acute COVID-19. The specimen was PBMCs or T cells enriched from blood (not recorded which). V is TRBV24-1 and J is TRBJ2-3; the match to TRBD1 covers 10 bases. The DNA for the CDR3 is TGTGCCACCAGTGATTTCCCAGGGACAGGGGCAGGGGATACGCAGTATTTT. This encodes CATSDFPGTGAGDTQYF.